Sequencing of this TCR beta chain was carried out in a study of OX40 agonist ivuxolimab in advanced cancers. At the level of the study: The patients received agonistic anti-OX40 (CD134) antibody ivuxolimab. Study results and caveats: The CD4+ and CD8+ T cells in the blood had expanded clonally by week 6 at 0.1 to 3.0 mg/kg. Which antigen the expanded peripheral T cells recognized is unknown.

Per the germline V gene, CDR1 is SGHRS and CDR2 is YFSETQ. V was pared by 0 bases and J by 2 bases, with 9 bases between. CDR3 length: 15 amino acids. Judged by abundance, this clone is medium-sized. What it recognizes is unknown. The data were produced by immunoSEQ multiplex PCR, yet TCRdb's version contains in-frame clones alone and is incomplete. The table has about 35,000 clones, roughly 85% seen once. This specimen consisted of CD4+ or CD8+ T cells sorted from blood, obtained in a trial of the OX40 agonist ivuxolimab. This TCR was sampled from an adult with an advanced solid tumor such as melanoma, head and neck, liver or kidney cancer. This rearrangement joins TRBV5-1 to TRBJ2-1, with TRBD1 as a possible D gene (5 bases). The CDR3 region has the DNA TGCGCCAGCAGCTTGGAGCAGGGAACCTACAATGAGCAGTTCTTC. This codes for CASSLEQGTYNEQFF.